The source of this TCR beta chain is a study of brain T cells in children with intractable seizures. General observations from the study: Patients' HCMV serostatus was unknown; virus specificity rests on CDR3 similarity alone.

Note on this clone: What it binds is unknown.

The sequenced cases were selected for having the highest brain T cell transcript signatures. Data came from immunoSEQ multiplex PCR; TCRdb stores just in-frame clones and leaves some out. The sample has 95,000 to 120,000 clones, 94% seen once. CDR3 length: 13 residues. The V gene's germline CDR1 is MNHEY and CDR2 SMNVEV (reference sequence). Trimming at V came to 2 bases and at J to 2 bases, leaving 0 bases not matched to a gene. The V call is TRBV27, the J call TRBJ2-7, with 7 bases identical to TRBD2. The TCR originated in a boy in the first two years of life with hemimegalencephaly and intractable seizures. Sequenced here: peripheral blood, sampled at surgery. The CDR3 sequence is CASSLTSAYEQYF. The CDR3 coding sequence is TGTGCCAGCAGTTTAACTAGCGCCTACGAGCAGTACTTC.